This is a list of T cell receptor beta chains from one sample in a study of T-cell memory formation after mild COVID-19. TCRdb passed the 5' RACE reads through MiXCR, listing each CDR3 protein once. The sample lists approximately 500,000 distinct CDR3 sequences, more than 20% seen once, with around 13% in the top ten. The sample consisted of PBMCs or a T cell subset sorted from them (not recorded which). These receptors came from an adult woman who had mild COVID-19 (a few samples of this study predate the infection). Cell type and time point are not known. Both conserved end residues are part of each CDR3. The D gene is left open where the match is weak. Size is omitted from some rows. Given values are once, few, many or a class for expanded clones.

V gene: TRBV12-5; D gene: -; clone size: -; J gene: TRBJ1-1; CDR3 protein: CASGYFPGTEAFF; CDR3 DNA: TGTGCTAGTGGTTACTTCCCTGGCACTGAAGCTTTCTTT
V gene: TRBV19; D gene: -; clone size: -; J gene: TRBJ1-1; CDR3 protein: CASSIARARTEAFF; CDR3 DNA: TGTGCCAGTAGTATCGCCAGGGCGAGGACTGAAGCTTTCTTT
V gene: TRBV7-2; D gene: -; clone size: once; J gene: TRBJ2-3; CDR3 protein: CASSFGLGTSTDTQYF; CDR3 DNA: TGTGCCAGCAGCTTCGGGCTAGGTACTAGCACAGATACGCAGTATTTT
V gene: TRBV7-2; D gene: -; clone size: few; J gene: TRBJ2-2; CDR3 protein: CASSLAVHNTGELFF; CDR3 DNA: TGTGCCAGCAGCTTAGCGGTACACAACACCGGGGAGCTGTTTTTT
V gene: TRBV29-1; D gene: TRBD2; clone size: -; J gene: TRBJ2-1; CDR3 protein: CSVVAGGYNEQFF; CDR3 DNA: TGCAGCGTGGTAGCGGGAGGATACAATGAGCAGTTCTTC
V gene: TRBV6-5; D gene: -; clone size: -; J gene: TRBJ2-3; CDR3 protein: CASSYSIYAGASTDTQYF; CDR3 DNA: TGTGCCAGCAGTTACTCGATATATGCGGGTGCTAGCACAGATACGCAGTATTTT
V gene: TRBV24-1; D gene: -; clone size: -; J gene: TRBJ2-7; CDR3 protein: CATSGGAGYPYEQYF; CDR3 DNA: TGTGCCACCAGCGGGGGAGCAGGTTACCCCTACGAGCAGTACTTC
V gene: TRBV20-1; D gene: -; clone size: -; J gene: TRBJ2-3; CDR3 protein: CSASPLARSTDTQYF; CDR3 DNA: TGCAGTGCTAGTCCGCTAGCCCGGAGCACAGATACGCAGTATTTT
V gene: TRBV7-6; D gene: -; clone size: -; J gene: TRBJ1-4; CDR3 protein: CASSLAADGYEKLFF; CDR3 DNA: TGTGCCAGCAGCTTAGCAGCAGATGGGTATGAAAAACTGTTTTTT
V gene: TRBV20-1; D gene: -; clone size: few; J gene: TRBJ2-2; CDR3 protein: CSARVAGRVTGELFF; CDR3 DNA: TGCAGTGCTAGAGTCGCCGGACGGGTCACCGGGGAGCTGTTTTTT
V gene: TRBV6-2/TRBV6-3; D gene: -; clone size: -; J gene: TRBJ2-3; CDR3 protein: CASGPGTDDTQYF; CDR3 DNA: TGTGCCAGCGGACCTGGTACAGATGATACGCAGTATTTT
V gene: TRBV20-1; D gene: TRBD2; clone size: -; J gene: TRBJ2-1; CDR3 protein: CSARRDGLADYNEQFF; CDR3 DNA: TGCAGTGCTAGACGAGACGGGCTAGCGGACTACAATGAGCAGTTCTTC
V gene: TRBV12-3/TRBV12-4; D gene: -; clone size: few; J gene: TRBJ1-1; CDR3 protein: CASSITGNTEAFF; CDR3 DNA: TGTGCCAGCAGTATAACAGGGAACACTGAAGCTTTCTTT
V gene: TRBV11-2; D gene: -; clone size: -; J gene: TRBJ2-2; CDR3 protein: CASSFGANTGELFF; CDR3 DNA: TGTGCCAGCAGCTTTGGCGCGAACACCGGGGAGCTGTTTTTT
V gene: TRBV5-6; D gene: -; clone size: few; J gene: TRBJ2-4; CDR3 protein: CASSRLATAKNIQYF; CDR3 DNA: TGTGCCAGCAGCCGTCTCGCCACAGCCAAAAACATTCAGTACTTC
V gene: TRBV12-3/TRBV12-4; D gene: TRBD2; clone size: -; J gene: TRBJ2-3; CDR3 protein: CASRPSGGADTQYF; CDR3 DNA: TGTGCCAGCAGGCCTAGCGGGGGGGCAGATACGCAGTATTTT
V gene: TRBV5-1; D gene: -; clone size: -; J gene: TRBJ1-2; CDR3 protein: CASSRDGANYGYTF; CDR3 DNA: TGCGCCAGCAGCAGGGACGGGGCTAACTATGGCTACACCTTC
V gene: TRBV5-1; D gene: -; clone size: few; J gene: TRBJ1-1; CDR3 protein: CASSLGWMNTEAFF; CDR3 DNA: TGCGCCAGCAGCTTGGGGTGGATGAACACTGAAGCTTTCTTT
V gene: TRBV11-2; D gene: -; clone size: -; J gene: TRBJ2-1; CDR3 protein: CASSNLRDAQGNEQFF; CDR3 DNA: TGTGCCAGCAGCAACCTGCGGGACGCCCAGGGGAATGAGCAGTTCTTC
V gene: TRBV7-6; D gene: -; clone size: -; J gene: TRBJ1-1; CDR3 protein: CASSLEWGGEAFF; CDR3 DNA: TGTGCCAGCAGCTTAGAGTGGGGAGGTGAAGCTTTCTTT
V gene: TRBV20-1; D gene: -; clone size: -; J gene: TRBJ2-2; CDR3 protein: CSARDLGQPNTGELFF; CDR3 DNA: TGCAGTGCTAGAGATCTCGGACAGCCAAACACCGGGGAGCTGTTTTTT
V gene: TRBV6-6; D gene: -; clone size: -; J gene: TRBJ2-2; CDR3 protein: CASSYDRTSTGTGELFF; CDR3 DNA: TGTGCCAGCAGTTACGACAGGACCTCCACGGGGACCGGGGAGCTGTTTTTT